A selection of T cell receptor beta chains follows, all from one sample in a study of cytomegalovirus exposure and HLA in healthy donors. Method: immunoSEQ multiplex PCR; TCRdb's copy keeps in-frame clones and lacks some. The sample lists around 120,000 clones; 75% to 85% were seen once. Sequencing was done on a sample of PBMCs. These receptors were collected from a woman aged 50 to 60 in good health and CMV-seropositive. CDR3s include the opening cysteine and the closing phenylalanine or tryptophan. Each record gives: V gene, J gene, CDR3 length, D gene, clone size, CDR3 protein, CDR3 DNA. The D gene is left open where the match is weak. Where a row states a size, it is once, few, many or the class of an expanded clone; other rows omit it.

V: TRBV5-6
J: TRBJ2-7
length: 15
D: TRBD2
size: few
CDR3: CASSTLAGGPYEQYF
DNA: TGTGCCAGCAGTACACTAGCGGGAGGACCCTACGAGCAGTACTTC

V: TRBV10-1
J: TRBJ2-7
length: 15
D: .
size: .
CDR3: CASSGGVLGSYEQYF
DNA: TGCGCCAGCAGTGGGGGAGTCCTCGGCTCCTACGAGCAGTACTTC

V: TRBV5-4
J: TRBJ2-1
length: 16
D: TRBD2
size: .
CDR3: CASSPGTSSSYNEQFF
DNA: TGTGCCAGCAGCCCCGGGACTAGTAGCTCCTACAATGAGCAGTTCTTC

V: TRBV4-2
J: TRBJ2-7
length: 18
D: TRBD1
size: .
CDR3: CASSQGNARDRASYEQYF
DNA: TGTGCCAGCAGCCAAGGGAATGCCCGGGACAGGGCGTCCTACGAGCAGTACTTC

V: TRBV11-2
J: TRBJ1-1
length: 14
D: .
size: .
CDR3: CASSYWTVNTEAFF
DNA: TGTGCCAGCAGCTATTGGACAGTGAACACTGAAGCTTTCTTT

V: TRBV6-1
J: TRBJ1-5
length: 13
D: TRBD1
size: .
CDR3: CASSEQGDQPQHF
DNA: TGCGCCAGCAGTGAGCAGGGGGATCAGCCCCAGCATTTT

V: TRBV19
J: TRBJ2-1
length: 16
D: TRBD2
size: .
CDR3: CASSMDREAPYNEQFF
DNA: TGTGCCAGTAGTATGGATCGGGAGGCTCCCTACAATGAGCAGTTCTTC

V: TRBV18
J: TRBJ1-2
length: 14
D: .
size: few
CDR3: CASSPAGQNYGYTF
DNA: TGTGCCAGCTCACCAGCCGGACAGAACTATGGCTACACCTTC

V: TRBV15
J: TRBJ2-1
length: 16
D: TRBD2
size: .
CDR3: CATSTRLAGGYNEQFF
DNA: TGTGCCACCAGCACTCGACTAGCGGGAGGGTACAATGAGCAGTTCTTC

V: TRBV4-2
J: TRBJ2-7
length: 16
D: TRBD1
size: .
CDR3: CASSQILGQGDYEQYF
DNA: TGTGCCAGCAGCCAAATTTTGGGACAGGGTGACTACGAGCAGTACTTC

V: TRBV11-2
J: TRBJ2-3
length: 17
D: TRBD2
size: .
CDR3: CASSLSWTSGGTDTQYF
DNA: TGTGCCAGCAGCCTCTCCTGGACTAGCGGGGGCACAGATACGCAGTATTTT

V: TRBV7-2
J: TRBJ1-2
length: 13
D: .
size: few
CDR3: CASSLQENYGYTF
DNA: TGTGCCAGCAGCCTACAGGAGAACTATGGCTACACCTTC

V: TRBV9
J: TRBJ2-3
length: 14
D: .
size: .
CDR3: CASSVGTSTDTQYF
DNA: TGTGCCAGCAGCGTCGGGACTAGCACAGATACGCAGTATTTT

V: TRBV9
J: TRBJ2-1
length: 15
D: .
size: .
CDR3: CASSVAPRLPEEQFF
DNA: TGTGCCAGCAGCGTAGCTCCGCGCCTCCCGGAGGAGCAGTTCTTC

V: TRBV29-1
J: TRBJ2-5
length: 12
D: TRBD2
size: .
CDR3: CSVSGGQETQYF
DNA: TGCAGCGTTTCGGGGGGCCAAGAGACCCAGTACTTC

V: TRBV7-2
J: TRBJ1-1
length: 16
D: .
size: few
CDR3: CASSQNAGTSNTEAFF
DNA: TGTGCCAGCAGTCAAAATGCTGGGACATCGAACACTGAAGCTTTCTTT

V: TRBV30
J: TRBJ1-5
length: 13
D: .
size: .
CDR3: CAWSVGGMDPQHF
DNA: TGTGCCTGGAGTGTAGGGGGTATGGATCCCCAGCATTTT

V: TRBV5-8
J: TRBJ2-7
length: 14
D: TRBD1
size: .
CDR3: CASSLWTGSYEQYF
DNA: TGTGCCAGCAGCTTGTGGACAGGCTCCTACGAGCAGTACTTC

V: TRBV7-9
J: TRBJ1-2
length: 15
D: .
size: once
CDR3: CASSLSGRANYGYTF
DNA: TGTGCCAGCAGCTTATCAGGCAGAGCTAACTATGGCTACACCTTC

V: TRBV29-1
J: TRBJ2-5
length: 13
D: TRBD2
size: .
CDR3: CSVAAGGPETQYF
DNA: TGCAGCGTCGCAGCGGGGGGGCCAGAGACCCAGTACTTC